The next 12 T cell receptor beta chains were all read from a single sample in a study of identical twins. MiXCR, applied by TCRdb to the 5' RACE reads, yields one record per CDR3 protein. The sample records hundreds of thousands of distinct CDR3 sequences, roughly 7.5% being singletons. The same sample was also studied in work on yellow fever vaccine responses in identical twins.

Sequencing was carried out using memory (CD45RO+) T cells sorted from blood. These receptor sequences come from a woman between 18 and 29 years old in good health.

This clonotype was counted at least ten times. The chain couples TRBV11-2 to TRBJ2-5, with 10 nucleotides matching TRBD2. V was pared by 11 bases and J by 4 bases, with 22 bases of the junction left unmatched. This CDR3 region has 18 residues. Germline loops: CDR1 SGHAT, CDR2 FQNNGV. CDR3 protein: CAEPWGSGGVRDGETQYF. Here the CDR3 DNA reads TGTGCCGAACCCTGGGGCAGCGGGGGGGTACGGGATGGAGAGACCCAGTACTTC. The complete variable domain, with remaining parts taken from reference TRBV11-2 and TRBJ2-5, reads EAGVAQSPRYKIIEKRQSVAFWCNPISGHATLYWYQQILGQGPKLLIQFQNNGVVDDSQLPKDRFSAERLKGVDSTLKIQPAKLEDSAVYLCAEPWGSGGVRDGETQYFGPGTRLLVL.

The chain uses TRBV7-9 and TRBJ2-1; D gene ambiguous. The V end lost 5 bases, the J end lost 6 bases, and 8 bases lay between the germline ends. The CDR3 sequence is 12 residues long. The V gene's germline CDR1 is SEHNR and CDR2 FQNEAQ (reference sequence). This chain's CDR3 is CASSPATNEQFF. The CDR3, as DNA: TGTGCCAGCAGCCCCGCCACCAATGAGCAGTTCTTC. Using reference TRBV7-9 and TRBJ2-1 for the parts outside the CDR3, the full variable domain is DTGVSQNPRHKITKRGQNVTFRCDPISEHNRLYWYRQTLGQGPEFLTYFQNEAQLEKSRLLSDRFSAERPKGSFSTLEIQRTEQGDSAMYLCASSPATNEQFFGPGTRLTVL.

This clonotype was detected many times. The CDR3 bases are TGCGCCAGCAGCTTGGGCGAGACAGGGGGTCGGAGCTATGGCTACACCTTC. This sequence encodes CASSLGETGGRSYGYTF. V usage is TRBV5-1 and J usage is TRBJ1-2, with TRBD1 identical over 9 bases. Germline CDR1 is SGHRS and CDR2 is YFSETQ. The CDR3 runs to 17 residues. The V gene end was trimmed by 0 bases and the J gene end by 4 bases; junction bases not matched to a gene: 10. Supplemented by reference TRBV5-1 and TRBJ1-2, the full variable domain reads KAGVTQTPRYLIKTRGQQVTLSCSPISGHRSVSWYQQTPGQGLQFLFEYFSETQRNKGNFPGRFSGRQFSNSRSEMNVSTLELGDSALYLCASSLGETGGRSYGYTFGSGTRLTVV.

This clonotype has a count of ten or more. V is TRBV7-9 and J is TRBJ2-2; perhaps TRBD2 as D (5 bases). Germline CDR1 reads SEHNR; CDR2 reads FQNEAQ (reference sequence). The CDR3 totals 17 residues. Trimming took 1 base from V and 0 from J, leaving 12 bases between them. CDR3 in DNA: TGTGCCAGCAGCTTAGGTGTCGGAGCGGCGAACACCGGGGAGCTGTTTTTT. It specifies CASSLGVGAANTGELFF.

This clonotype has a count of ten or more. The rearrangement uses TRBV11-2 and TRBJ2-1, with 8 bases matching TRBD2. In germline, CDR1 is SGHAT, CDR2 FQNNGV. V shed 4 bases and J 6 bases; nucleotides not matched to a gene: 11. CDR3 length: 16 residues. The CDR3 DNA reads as TGTGCCAGCAGCTCATACGGGGGGGCGTCTAGCAATGAGCAGTTCTTC. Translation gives CASSSYGGASSNEQFF.

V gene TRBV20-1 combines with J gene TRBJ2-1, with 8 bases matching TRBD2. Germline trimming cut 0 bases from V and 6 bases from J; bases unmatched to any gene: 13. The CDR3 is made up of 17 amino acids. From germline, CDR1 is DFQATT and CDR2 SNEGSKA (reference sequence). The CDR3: CSARDRSSGGSVNEQFF. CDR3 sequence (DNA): TGCAGTGCTAGAGATCGGTCCAGCGGGGGCAGTGTCAATGAGCAGTTCTTC.

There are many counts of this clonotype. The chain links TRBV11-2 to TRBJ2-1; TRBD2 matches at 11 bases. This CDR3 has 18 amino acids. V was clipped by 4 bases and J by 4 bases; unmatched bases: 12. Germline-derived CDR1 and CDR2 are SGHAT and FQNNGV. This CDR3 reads CASSSPGGLAGPYNEQFF. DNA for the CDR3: TGTGCCAGCAGCTCCCCCGGTGGACTAGCGGGCCCGTACAATGAGCAGTTCTTC.

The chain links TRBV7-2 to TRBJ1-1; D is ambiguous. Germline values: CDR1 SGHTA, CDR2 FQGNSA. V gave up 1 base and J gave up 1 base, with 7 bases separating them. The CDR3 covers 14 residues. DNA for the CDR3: TGTGCCAGCAGCTTAGGGAAGGGGAACACTGAAGCTTTCTTT. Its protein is CASSLGKGNTEAFF.

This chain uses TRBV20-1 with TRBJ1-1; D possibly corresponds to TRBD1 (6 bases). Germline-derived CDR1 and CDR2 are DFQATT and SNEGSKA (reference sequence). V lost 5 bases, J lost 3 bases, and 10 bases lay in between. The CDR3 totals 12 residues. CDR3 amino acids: CSAQGRDTEAFF. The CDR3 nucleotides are TGCAGTGCTCAGGGGAGGGACACTGAAGCTTTCTTT.

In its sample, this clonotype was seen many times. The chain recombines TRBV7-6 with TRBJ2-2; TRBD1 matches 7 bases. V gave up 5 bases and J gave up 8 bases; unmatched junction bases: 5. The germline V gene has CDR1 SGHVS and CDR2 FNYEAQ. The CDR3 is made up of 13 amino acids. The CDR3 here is CASSGQAVGELFF. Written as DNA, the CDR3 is TGTGCCAGCAGCGGACAGGCAGTGGGGGAGCTGTTTTTT.

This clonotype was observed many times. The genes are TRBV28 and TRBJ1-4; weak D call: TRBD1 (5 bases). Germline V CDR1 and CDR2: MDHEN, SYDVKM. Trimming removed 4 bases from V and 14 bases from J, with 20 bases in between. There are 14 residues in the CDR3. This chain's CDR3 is CASSSLYRGQMLFF. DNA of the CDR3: TGTGCCAGCAGTTCCCTTTACCGGGGCCAAATGCTGTTTTTT.

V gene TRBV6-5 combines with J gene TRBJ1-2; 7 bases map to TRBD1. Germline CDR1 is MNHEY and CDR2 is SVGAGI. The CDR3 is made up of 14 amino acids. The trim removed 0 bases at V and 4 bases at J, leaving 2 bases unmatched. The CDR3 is CASSYSGQSYGYTF. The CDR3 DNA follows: TGTGCCAGCAGTTACTCGGGACAGAGCTATGGCTACACCTTC.